This T cell receptor (beta chain) stems from a study of blood T cell repertoires in COVID-19. Assay used: immunoSEQ multiplex PCR; TCRdb lists only in-frame clones, some missing. The sample lists roughly 160,000 clones, less than 85% occurring once. Germline V gives CDR1 SNHLY, CDR2 FYNNEI. V lost 4 bases, J lost 6 bases, and 5 bases stayed unmatched. The CDR3 is made up of 13 amino acids. The TCR originated in a man in his sixties who had recovered from COVID-19. Sequenced input: PBMCs or T cells enriched from blood (not recorded which). The chain recombines TRBV2 with TRBJ2-7, with 8 bases lining up with TRBD2. The CDR3 nucleotides are TGTGCCAGCAGTGCCGGGACTAGATCCGAGCAGTACTTC. Translation gives CASSAGTRSEQYF.